Listed below are T cell receptor beta chains from one sample, sequenced in a study of regulatory T cells in long-lasting Graves disease. TCRdb called the multiplex PCR reads again in MiXCR, with one record for every CDR3 protein. The sample consists of about 620,000 distinct CDR3 sequences, approximately 15% of them appearing once. This same sample was also taken into another study, of T cells in Graves' hyperthyroidism and ophthalmopathy.

The source was peripheral blood mononuclear cells (PBMCs), collected at new diagnosis, from a patient treated with antithyroid drugs. These receptors were taken from a woman in her twenties or thirties with Graves disease. Each CDR3 is given with its conserved first and last residue. The order of the fields is J gene, clone size, V gene, D gene, CDR3 DNA, CDR3 protein. The D gene is left open where the match is weak. The size of a clone is reported for some rows only, either as once, few or many, or as a class for expanded clones.

>TRBJ2-3|many|TRBV7-8|NA
TGTGCCAGCAGCTTATCGGGCTATACGCAGTATTTT
CASSLSGYTQYF
>TRBJ2-2|many|TRBV6-2/TRBV6-3|NA
TGTGCCAGCAGTTACTCGTATCCGGGACGGACGAACACCGGGGAGCTGTTTTTT
CASSYSYPGRTNTGELFF
>TRBJ1-1|many|TRBV27|NA
TGTGCCAGCAGTTTTGAGGCTCGTATCATGAACACTGAAGCTTTCTTT
CASSFEARIMNTEAFF
>TRBJ2-1|many|TRBV14|NA
TGTGCCAGCAGCCAGTACAGGAACTATGAGCAGTTCTTC
CASSQYRNYEQFF
>TRBJ2-1|many|TRBV28|NA
TGTGCCAGCAGACGAGGGGTGTCCTACAATGAGCAGTTCTTC
CASRRGVSYNEQFF
>TRBJ1-1|few|TRBV18|NA
TGTGCCAGCTCACGTGTAGGGTGGGAGAACACTGAAGCTTTCTTT
CASSRVGWENTEAFF
>TRBJ2-2|many|TRBV19|TRBD2
TGTGCCAGTAGTAGAAAGTCTAGCGGAACAAACACCGGGGAGCTGTTTTTT
CASSRKSSGTNTGELFF
>TRBJ2-2|few|TRBV27|TRBD2
TGTGCCAGCAGTTTGCTATTCCGGGGACTAGATTGGGCCGGGGAGCTGTTTTTT
CASSLLFRGLDWAGELFF
>TRBJ2-7|many|TRBV6-1|NA
TGTGCCAGCAGGCCCCTTGACAGGCTTAGGGGGGACGAGCAGTACTTC
CASRPLDRLRGDEQYF
>TRBJ2-1|NA|TRBV11-2|NA
TGTGCCAACAGCTTAGATTTCGGCGTACCCGGGGCGCAGTTCTTC
CANSLDFGVPGAQFF
>TRBJ2-3|many|TRBV27|TRBD1
TGTGCCAGCAGTGCTACAGGGGGCGCTTCAGATACGCAGTATTTT
CASSATGGASDTQYF
>TRBJ2-5|many|TRBV7-8|NA
TGTGCCAGCAGCTCATACTTGGCCACCCAAGAGACCCAGTACTTC
CASSSYLATQETQYF
>TRBJ2-7|many|TRBV20-1|NA
TGCAGTGCTAGCTCCCATTTCTTCGACCGATCAAGCTCCTACGAGCAGTACTTC
CSASSHFFDRSSSYEQYF
>TRBJ2-7|many|TRBV28|TRBD2
TGTGCCAGCAGCAGACCCGGACTAGCGGGGGTCCCCTACGAGCAGTACTTC
CASSRPGLAGVPYEQYF
>TRBJ1-5|many|TRBV24-1|NA
TGTGCCACCAGTGACCCCAATCAGCCCCAGCATTTT
CATSDPNQPQHF
>TRBJ2-7|NA|TRBV5-4|NA
TGTGCCAGCAGCTTGGACCAGGGACCCTACGAGCAGTACTTC
CASSLDQGPYEQYF
>TRBJ2-7|NA|TRBV19|TRBD2
TGTGCCAGTAGTATCGCTAGCGGGTTATCCTACGAGCAGTACTTC
CASSIASGLSYEQYF
>TRBJ2-7|few|TRBV30|NA
TGTGCCTGGGACGGTCGCTACGAGCAGTACTTC
CAWDGRYEQYF
>TRBJ1-1|many|TRBV15|NA
TGTGCCACCAGCAGAGTAGGGGGAAGTGCTGAAGCTTTCTTT
CATSRVGGSAEAFF
>TRBJ1-3|few|TRBV28|NA
TGTGCCAGCAGTTTATGGAACAGGGCTGGAAACACCATATATTTT
CASSLWNRAGNTIYF
>TRBJ2-3|NA|TRBV7-8|TRBD2
TGTGCCAGCACCGGGGGGGAGTACCTCACAGATACGCAGTATTTT
CASTGGEYLTDTQYF
>TRBJ2-1|few|TRBV5-5|TRBD2
TGTGCCAGCAGCTTAGGAAGCGGGAGTACGGATGAGCAGTTCTTC
CASSLGSGSTDEQFF
>TRBJ2-5|NA|TRBV4-1|NA
TGCGCCAGCAGCCAAGAATATAGGGAATTGGGAACGGCCCAGTACTTC
CASSQEYRELGTAQYF
>TRBJ2-3|many|TRBV28|TRBD2
TGTGCCAGCAGTTCTCTCTGGACTAGCGGGAGTAAACGGCAGTATTTT
CASSSLWTSGSKRQYF
>TRBJ1-5|many|TRBV2|NA
TGTGCCAGCAGTGAGTTCAGTAGCAATCAGCCCCAGCATTTT
CASSEFSSNQPQHF
>TRBJ2-4|NA|TRBV7-9|NA
TGTGCCAGCAGCGCGACAGGCGCCAAAAACATTCAGTACTTC
CASSATGAKNIQYF
>TRBJ2-1|NA|TRBV10-2|TRBD2
TGCGCCAGCAGTGGGGCGGGACTAGCGGGAAGCGATGAGCAGTTCTTC
CASSGAGLAGSDEQFF
>TRBJ2-5|few|TRBV19|NA
TGTGCCAGTAGTATACCCCCGCTGGAGACCCAGTACTTC
CASSIPPLETQYF
>TRBJ1-3|NA|TRBV20-1|NA
TGCAGTGCTAGTACGGTGTTTGGAAACACCATATATTTT
CSASTVFGNTIYF
>TRBJ2-5|few|TRBV24-1|NA
TGTGCCACCAGTGATTTGCCAGGTCTACTAGGAGAGACCCAGTACTTC
CATSDLPGLLGETQYF
>TRBJ2-2|NA|TRBV6-1|NA
TGTGCCAGCAGTGAACGGAGCTACACCGGGGAGCTGTTTTTT
CASSERSYTGELFF
>TRBJ1-5|many|TRBV28|NA
TGTGCCAGCAGTTTACTCGCCCAGCCCCAGCATTTT
CASSLLAQPQHF
>TRBJ2-1|many|TRBV5-1|NA
TGCGCCAGCAGCTTGACTAGTTTCAATGAGCAGTTCTTC
CASSLTSFNEQFF
>TRBJ2-2|NA|TRBV6-2/TRBV6-3|NA
TGTGCCAGCCGGAGGTCGACAGTCTTGAACACCGGGGAGCTGTTTTTT
CASRRSTVLNTGELFF
>TRBJ2-1|many|TRBV6-2/TRBV6-3|TRBD1
TGTGCCAGCAGTTACTCGACCCGGACAGGGAGGAATGAGCAGTTCTTC
CASSYSTRTGRNEQFF
>TRBJ2-2|many|TRBV15|NA
TGTGCCACCAGGGGAGTCTCCACATCCGGGGAGCTGTTTTTT
CATRGVSTSGELFF
>TRBJ1-2|few|TRBV24-1|NA
TGTGCCACCAGTGCCCGCGACAGAGATCTCTATGGCTACACCTTC
CATSARDRDLYGYTF
>TRBJ2-7|many|TRBV6-2/TRBV6-3|NA
TGTGCCAGCAGTTACCGGCAGCGAGCCTACGAGCAGTACTTC
CASSYRQRAYEQYF
>TRBJ1-2|few|TRBV2|NA
TGTGCCAGCAGTGAAGCGGTGGCGGGGTTAGGCTACACCTTC
CASSEAVAGLGYTF
>TRBJ2-1|few|TRBV11-2|TRBD1
TGTGCCAGCAGCATATATGGACAGGGGTTAAGGAATGAGCAGTTCTTC
CASSIYGQGLRNEQFF
>TRBJ2-3|many|TRBV7-2|TRBD2
TGTGCCAGCAGGCCACTAGCGGGAATAGATACGCAGTATTTT
CASRPLAGIDTQYF
>TRBJ2-3|many|TRBV7-8|TRBD1
TGTGCCAGCAGCTTAACGGGACAGGTTAGGACAGATACGCAGTATTTT
CASSLTGQVRTDTQYF
>TRBJ2-1|few|TRBV11-3|TRBD2
TGTGCCAGCAGCTTAGGTGGGAATCTAGCGGGATCTCCGAATGAGCAGTTCTTC
CASSLGGNLAGSPNEQFF
>TRBJ1-6|NA|TRBV20-1|TRBD1
TGCAGTGCCGGATCGACAGGGATCGGAGGGCCCCTCCACTTT
CSAGSTGIGGPLHF
>TRBJ1-1|NA|TRBV5-1|NA
TGCGCCAGCAGCCCCTTGGGCCCTCAGAACACTGAAGCTTTCTTT
CASSPLGPQNTEAFF
>TRBJ1-4|many|TRBV3-1|NA
TGTGCCAGCAGCCAAGAACCTCTTCCGAAACTGTTTTTT
CASSQEPLPKLFF
>TRBJ2-2|NA|TRBV12-3/TRBV12-4|NA
TGTGCCAGCAGTTTGGGGGGGCTAGCGGCCGGGGAGCTGTTTTTT
CASSLGGLAAGELFF
>TRBJ1-4|few|TRBV4-1|TRBD1
TGCGCCAGCAGCCAAGGTCCGGGACAGCGGGAAAAACTGTTTTTT
CASSQGPGQREKLFF
>TRBJ2-3|many|TRBV7-9|NA
TGTGCCAGCAGCTTGGGGCACGAACTCGGGACAGATACGCAGTATTTT
CASSLGHELGTDTQYF
>TRBJ2-5|many|TRBV12-3/TRBV12-4|NA
TGTGCCAGCAGCCGTTCGGGCCAAGAGACCCAGTACTTC
CASSRSGQETQYF
>TRBJ2-2|few|TRBV19|TRBD1
TGTGCCAGTAGTATCGGACAGGGGAACACCGGGGAGCTGTTTTTT
CASSIGQGNTGELFF
>TRBJ1-2|many|TRBV12-3/TRBV12-4|TRBD1
TGTGCCAGCAGTTTTGCCCCCTGGCAGGGGGGGGCTAACTATGGCTACACCTTC
CASSFAPWQGGANYGYTF
>TRBJ2-2|NA|TRBV7-9|NA
TGTGCCAGCAGCTTCCCTCTGGAGGGCAGAGCGAACACCGGGGAGCTGTTTTTT
CASSFPLEGRANTGELFF
>TRBJ2-5|many|TRBV20-1|TRBD2
TGCAGTGCTAGATCTAGCGGAGAGACCCAGTACTTC
CSARSSGETQYF
>TRBJ2-1|many|TRBV28|NA
TGTGCCAGCAGTTTTCTGGCCTACAGCTCCTACAATGAGCAGTTCTTC
CASSFLAYSSYNEQFF
>TRBJ1-2|many|TRBV12-3/TRBV12-4|NA
TGTGCCAGCAGTGCCGAGACAGGTGGCTATGGCTACACCTTC
CASSAETGGYGYTF
>TRBJ2-1|NA|TRBV20-1|TRBD2
TGCAGGGCAGAAGCGGGAGGGCCGGGAAATGAGCAGTTCTTC
CRAEAGGPGNEQFF
>TRBJ2-2|NA|TRBV30|NA
TGTGCCTGGAGTTGGACTCCCGGTAGGTTCCTGAACACCGGGGAGCTGTTTTTT
CAWSWTPGRFLNTGELFF
>TRBJ2-5|few|TRBV29-1|TRBD2
TGCAGCGTCACGGGACTAGCTGATAAAGAGACCCAGTACTTC
CSVTGLADKETQYF